This T cell receptor beta chain originates from a study of persistence of HIV-infected CD4 T cells. From germline, CDR1 is GTSNPN and CDR2 SVGIG (reference sequence). The CDR3 totals 14 residues. Trimming cost V 0 bases and J 2 bases, with 9 bases left between them. This was the immunoSEQ version 4 assay in survey mode. Only in-frame clones appear in the TCRdb table, and some are missing; sequencing was by immunoSEQ multiplex PCR. The sample contains 37,000 or so clones, approximately 84% of which appear only once. Cells were stimulated with CMV-infected fibroblast lysates at 8 to 10 ug/mL. Memory cells lacking CD40L and CD69 with high CD45RO were sorted. Turning to this clone: Its antigen is still unknown.

The V call is TRBV30, the J call TRBJ2-3; the D is unclear. This receptor was taken from an adult man with HIV who was CMV-seropositive. Source: CD4+ T cells sorted from PBMCs after approximately 19-hour stimulation, taken from a patient who received antiretroviral therapy. The CDR3 loop is CAWSVGSSTDTQYF. The CDR3 DNA reads TGTGCCTGGAGTGTGGGTAGCTCCACAGATACGCAGTATTTT.